Each of the 10 T cell receptor beta chains below was sequenced from the same sample in a study. Via MiXCR, TCRdb re-called the RT-PCR reads, giving one row per CDR3 protein. This table has hundreds of thousands of distinct CDR3 sequences, 11% to 15% appearing once. The material sequenced was memory CD4+ T cells from blood. These receptors were obtained from a female donor in good health, serving as a healthy control.

J is TRBJ2-5 and V is TRBV6-6; 12 bases agree with TRBD2. The CDR3 runs 18 residues. Germline lookup yields CDR1 MNHNY and CDR2 SVGAGI (reference sequence). The V gene end was trimmed by 4 bases and the J gene end by 0 bases; junction bases not matched to a gene: 9. This CDR3 reads CASSSWTSGVPNQETQYF. CDR3 in DNA: TGTGCCAGCAGTTCGTGGACTAGCGGGGTACCTAACCAAGAGACCCAGTACTTC.

The chain recombines TRBV4-1 with TRBJ2-5; D perhaps matches TRBD2 (6 bases). V was trimmed by 0 bases and J by 5 bases, leaving 16 bases between them. There are 16 residues in the CDR3. Germline CDR1 and CDR2: MGHRA and YSYEKL. In nucleotides, the CDR3 is TGCGCCAGCAGCCAAGAGGGAGGCGGAATTCGGGAGACCCAGTACTTC. It yields the protein CASSQEGGGIRETQYF.

The chain carries TRBV24-1 and TRBJ1-2; a weak D match, TRBD1 (6 bases). Germline V gene lookup returns CDR1 KGHDR and CDR2 SFDVKD. There are 13 residues in the CDR3. Trimming removed 4 bases from V and 2 bases from J, with 7 bases in between. The CDR3, as DNA: TGTGCCACCAGTGAGGACAGAAACTATGGCTACACCTTC. Translation gives CATSEDRNYGYTF.

CDR3 loop: CSVVLGTDYTEAFF. The CDR3, as DNA: TGCAGCGTCGTACTAGGGACAGATTACACTGAAGCTTTCTTT. The chain employs TRBV29-1 and TRBJ1-1, with TRBD1 matching over 7 bases. The CDR3 sequence is 14 residues long. The germline V gene has CDR1 SQVTM and CDR2 ANQGSEA. The trim removed 6 bases at V and 3 bases at J, leaving 10 bases unmatched.

This clonotype was picked up a small number of times. The chain joins TRBV2 to TRBJ1-5; 8 nucleotides agree with TRBD1. Trimming took 4 bases from V and 7 from J; bases not matched to a gene: 6. The germline V gene has CDR1 SNHLY and CDR2 FYNNEI. This CDR3 is built from 14 residues. CDR3 residues: CASSGTGFMQPQHF. CDR3 nucleotide sequence: TGTGCCAGCAGTGGGACAGGGTTTATGCAGCCCCAGCATTTT.

This clonotype was recorded at least ten times. J is TRBJ2-7 and V is TRBV20-1; 9 bases align to TRBD2. The CDR3 extends over 12 amino acids. The V gene's germline CDR1 is DFQATT and CDR2 SNEGSKA (reference sequence). CDR3 loop: CSTPGLANEQYF. The DNA for the CDR3 is TGCAGCACCCCGGGACTAGCAAACGAGCAGTACTTC.

This clonotype was recorded many times. The genes are TRBV5-1 and TRBJ2-1; possibly TRBD2 for D (6 bases). The CDR3 is made up of 16 amino acids. V was trimmed by 1 base and J by 5 bases, leaving 16 bases between them. Germline values: CDR1 SGHRS, CDR2 YFSETQ. CDR3: CASSLIGSVGDNEQFF. The CDR3 nucleotides read TGCGCCAGCAGCTTGATCGGGAGCGTTGGGGACAATGAGCAGTTCTTC.

To note about this clonotype: An end of the junction differs from the germline gene, which may be a read error. The rearrangement joins TRBV7-6 to TRBJ2-2; 7 bases fit TRBD1. The germline V gene encodes CDR1 SGHVS and CDR2 FNYEAQ. This CDR3 has 17 residues. The CDR3 bases are TGTACCAGCAGCTTACAGTCCAGGGGGTCGAACACCGGGGAGCTGTTTTTT. Residues: CTSSLQSRGSNTGELFF.

This clonotype was detected a few times. The chain employs TRBV29-1 and TRBJ2-7, with 12 bases fitting TRBD2. This CDR3 contains 16 residues. From germline, CDR1 is SQVTM and CDR2 ANQGSEA. V was clipped by 1 base and J by 2 bases; unmatched bases: 6. The CDR3 DNA reads as TGCAGCGTTGAAGGGCTAGCGGGAGGGACAACCTACGAGCAGTACTTC. Its translation is CSVEGLAGGTTYEQYF.

This clonotype was counted ten times or more. J is TRBJ2-3 and V is TRBV29-1, with 9 bases that match TRBD1. Germline values: CDR1 SQVTM, CDR2 ANQGSEA. Trimming took 4 bases from V and 1 from J; bases not matched to a gene: 9. This CDR3 region has 16 residues. CDR3 sequence reads: CSVGGTGKGGTDTQYF. CDR3 bases: TGCAGCGTTGGGGGGACAGGGAAGGGTGGCACAGATACGCAGTATTTT.